This T cell receptor (beta chain) originates from a study of cytomegalovirus exposure and HLA in healthy donors. CDR1 is SGHTA and CDR2 is FQGTGA in the germline V gene. The V and J ends lost 1 base and 7 bases respectively, with 10 bases between them. The length of the CDR3 is 13 residues. Primers for the PCR totalled 60 Vbeta and 13 Jbeta. The table came from immunoSEQ multiplex PCR; TCRdb's copy has only in-frame clones and leaves some out. Of under 110,000 clones detected, approximately 85% appear once; the ten largest clones hold about 3.8%. Worth noting for this clone: Antigen unknown.

Findings and caveats of the study: Presence/absence analyses took donor sequencing depth as roughly uniform. Based on reports, TCR beta sequences accurately predicted HLA-A and HLA-B alleles for most subjects. About 87% or about 30% of the time was how often most TCR beta V segments were productive, according to an earlier analysis.

The rearrangement uses TRBV7-3 and TRBJ2-5; D might be TRBD2 (5 bases). The TCR was taken from a man aged 30 to 45 in good health and CMV-seronegative. Sequenced material: PBMCs. This chain's CDR3 is CASSLMIEGTQYF. The DNA of the CDR3 is TGTGCCAGCAGCTTAATGATCGAGGGGACCCAGTACTTC.